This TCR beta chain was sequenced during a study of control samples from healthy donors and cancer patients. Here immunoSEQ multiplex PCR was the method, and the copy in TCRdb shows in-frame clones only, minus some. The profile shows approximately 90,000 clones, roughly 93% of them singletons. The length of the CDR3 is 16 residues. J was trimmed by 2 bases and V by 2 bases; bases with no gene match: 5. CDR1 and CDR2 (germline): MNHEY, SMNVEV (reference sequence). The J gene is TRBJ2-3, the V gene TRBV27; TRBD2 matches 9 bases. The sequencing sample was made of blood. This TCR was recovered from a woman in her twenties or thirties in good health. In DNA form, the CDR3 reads TGTGCCAGCAGTTTAGGTGCGGGAGGGCCCACAGATACGCAGTATTTT. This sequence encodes CASSLGAGGPTDTQYF.